These 12 T cell receptor beta chains came from one sample sequenced in a study of T-cell memory formation after mild COVID-19. TCRdb re-derived calls from the 5' RACE reads in MiXCR, one entry per CDR3 protein. The sample consists of fewer than 60,000 distinct CDR3 sequences, 27% of them appearing once. Sequencing was done on a sample of PBMCs or a T cell subset sorted from them (not recorded which). Source of these receptors: a man aged 18 to 29 who had mild COVID-19 (a few samples of this study predate the infection). Cell type and time point are not known.

This clonotype was seen a few times. The gene calls are TRBV27 and TRBJ1-5; D remains ambiguous. There are 17 residues in the CDR3. V dropped 7 bases and J dropped 1 base, with 20 bases sitting between them. CDR1 and CDR2 (germline): MNHEY, SMNVEV (reference sequence). For the CDR3, the DNA is TGTGCCAGCACGGCATTCGGACCTCATATCAGCAATCAGCCCCAGCATTTT. Amino acid sequence: CASTAFGPHISNQPQHF.

This clonotype has more than one count but fewer than ten. This chain connects TRBV5-5 to TRBJ2-1; D may be TRBD1 or TRBD2 (6 bases each). CDR3 length: 16 amino acids. CDR1 and CDR2 from the germline V gene are SGHKS and YYEKEE (reference sequence). V lost 3 bases, J lost 6 bases, and 19 bases lay in between. The CDR3 sequence: CASSYYGTEGGNEQFF. Written as DNA, the CDR3 is TGTGCCAGCAGCTATTACGGGACCGAGGGGGGCAATGAGCAGTTCTTC.

This clonotype showed up many times. CDR3: CASSLTSYEQYF. The CDR3 nucleotides are TGTGCCAGCAGCCTCACCTCCTACGAGCAGTACTTC. This chain connects TRBV5-5 to TRBJ2-7; no clear D. This CDR3 comprises 12 residues. V lost 4 bases, J lost 0 bases, and 5 bases lay in between. Germline loops: CDR1 SGHKS, CDR2 YYEKEE (reference sequence).

The chain recombines TRBV4-1 with TRBJ2-7; a weak D match, TRBD2 (5 bases). The V and J ends lost 1 base and 4 bases respectively, with 8 bases between them. Germline-derived CDR1 and CDR2 are MGHRA and YSYEKL. CDR3 size: 13 residues. In nucleotides, the CDR3 is TGCGCCAGCAGCCAAGTTCCGGGGTACGAGCAGTACTTC. Protein: CASSQVPGYEQYF.

The gene calls are TRBV5-6 and TRBJ1-1; D unresolved. The length of the CDR3 is 12 residues. V lost 4 bases, J lost 2 bases, and 6 bases lay in between. Germline loops: CDR1 SGHDT, CDR2 YYEEEE. The DNA of the CDR3 is TGTGCCAGCAGCCTCGCTAACACTGAAGCTTTCTTT. Translation gives CASSLANTEAFF.

V and J are TRBV4-3 and TRBJ2-1, with a possible D match to TRBD2 (6 bases). CDR1 and CDR2 from the germline V gene are LGHNA and YSLEER. CDR3 size: 15 residues. The V end was cut by 1 base, the J end by 8 bases, with 15 bases between. The CDR3 sequence is CASSQGSWGVDEQFF. In nucleotides, the CDR3 is TGCGCCAGCAGCCAAGGATCCTGGGGGGTCGATGAGCAGTTCTTC.

This clonotype was counted a few times. The rearrangement links TRBV6-6 to TRBJ1-5; D is undetermined. V lost 6 bases to trimming and J lost 0 bases, with 6 bases between them. The CDR3 spans 13 residues. In germline, CDR1 is MNHNY, CDR2 SVGAGI (reference sequence). The CDR3 DNA sequence: TGTGCCAGCAGCCCAAATAGCAATCAGCCCCAGCATTTT. The encoded protein is CASSPNSNQPQHF.

V and J are TRBV9 and TRBJ2-1; D is uncertain. The CDR3 has 12 residues. V shed 5 bases and J shed 10 bases, with 13 bases lying between them. Germline V gene lookup returns CDR1 SGDLS and CDR2 YYNGEE. The DNA for the CDR3 is TGTGCCAGCAGTCCTGGGTCGCGGGAGCAGTTCTTC. Protein product: CASSPGSREQFF.

V and J are TRBV12-5 and TRBJ1-1; D remains unclear. The CDR3 loop spans 12 amino acids. The V and J ends lost 4 bases and 1 base respectively, with 4 bases between them. Germline V gene sequence: CDR1 LGHNT, CDR2 FRNRAP. The CDR3 loop is CASGSANTEAFF. CDR3 sequence (DNA): TGTGCTAGTGGTTCGGCGAACACTGAAGCTTTCTTT.

This clonotype was picked up a small number of times. The chain joins TRBV2 to TRBJ1-1, with TRBD1 as a possible D gene (5 bases). V lost 2 bases and J lost 4, with 8 bases in between. This CDR3 comprises 13 residues. Germline-derived CDR1 and CDR2 are SNHLY and FYNNEI. The CDR3 sequence: CASSEWGGTEAFF. The CDR3 DNA reads TGTGCCAGCAGTGAATGGGGGGGCACTGAAGCTTTCTTT. Using reference TRBV2 and TRBJ1-1 for the parts outside the CDR3, the full variable domain is EPEVTQTPSHQVTQMGQEVILRCVPISNHLYFYWYRQILGQKVEFLVSFYNNEISEKSEIFDDQFSVERPDGSNFTLKIRSTKLEDSAMYFCASSEWGGTEAFFGQGTRLTVV.

The V and J genes are TRBV20-1 and TRBJ1-6; 9 bases match TRBD1. With 6 bases clipped from V and 9 bases from J, the junction kept 9 bases outside the gene matches. The CDR3 is made up of 14 amino acids. The germline V gene encodes CDR1 DFQATT and CDR2 SNEGSKA (reference sequence). CDR3 bases: TGCAGTGCACCGGGACAGGGAGAAAGTTCACCCCTCCACTTT. This codes for CSAPGQGESSPLHF.

The rearrangement uses TRBV24-1 and TRBJ2-5; 7 bases align to TRBD1. This CDR3 has 17 amino acids. The ends lost 1 base at V and 1 base at J; junction bases unmatched: 8. CDR1 and CDR2 from the germline V gene are KGHDR and SFDVKD. The CDR3 sequence is CATSDLDGQGVQETQYF. The DNA of the CDR3 is TGTGCCACCAGTGATTTAGACGGCCAGGGGGTCCAAGAGACCCAGTACTTC.